The clone carrying this TCR beta chain has a count of ten or more. Its matching antigen is unknown. The sample comes from a study of identical twins. Findings and caveats of the study: Researchers reported excess low generation probability among twin-shared out-of-frame alpha sequences.

Unique molecular identifiers were present on the cDNA, which also gained a universal primer site by template switching. TCRdb reprocessed the 5' RACE reads with MiXCR, giving one entry per CDR3 protein. The sample contains nearly 900,000 distinct CDR3 sequences, 12% of which appear only once. The donors were all healthy and Caucasian. The V segment lost 4 bases and the J segment 2 bases; nucleotides outside the gene matches: 3. Germline V gene data show CDR1 as MNHEY and CDR2 as SMNVEV (reference sequence). The CDR3 has 14 amino acids. This sample was shared with a second study, whose subject was yellow fever vaccine responses in identical twins. This second report adds: Reportedly, the response of twins' T cells to the vaccine seemed partly convergent, partly personalized.

This TCR was sampled from a woman under 30 in good health. The chain couples TRBV27 to TRBJ2-7; 9 nucleotides align to TRBD2. Sequences were obtained from PBMCs. The DNA of the CDR3 is TGTGCCAGCAGTTGGGCTAGCGGGACCTACGAGCAGTACTTC. Translating it yields CASSWASGTYEQYF.